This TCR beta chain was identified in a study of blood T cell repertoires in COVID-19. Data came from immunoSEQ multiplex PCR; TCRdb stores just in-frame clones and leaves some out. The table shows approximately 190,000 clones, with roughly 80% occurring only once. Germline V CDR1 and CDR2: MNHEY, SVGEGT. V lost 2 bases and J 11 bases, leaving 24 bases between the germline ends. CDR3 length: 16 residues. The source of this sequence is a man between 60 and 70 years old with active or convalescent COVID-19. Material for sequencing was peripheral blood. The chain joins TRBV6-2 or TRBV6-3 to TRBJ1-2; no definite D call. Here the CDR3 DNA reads TGTGCCAGCAGTTACGGATACGGCGGCGGGCCCGGCGGTTACACCTTC. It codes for CASSYGYGGGPGGYTF.